This T cell receptor beta chain was identified in a study of blood T cell repertoires in COVID-19. Per the study methods: Nucleated cell number was recorded as an estimate derived from reference gene primer amplification. Using immunoSEQ multiplex PCR, the repertoire was profiled, and TCRdb retains in-frame clones only, with some absent. The DNA gave D and trimming, while V, J and clone size come from that table. The sample records 110,000 to 150,000 clones, under 90% being singletons. With 1 base removed from V and 3 bases from J, the gap between germline ends came to 9 bases. CDR1 is SEHNR, CDR2 FQNEAQ, per germline (reference sequence). The CDR3 runs to 15 residues. Those who participated ranged in age from 18 to 89 years and resided in 20 to 30 US areas. Donors were grouped by their self-reported clinical history. Exposed study participants had met a COVID-19 case within 2 weeks before entry.

The chain carries TRBV7-9 and TRBJ2-2; D perhaps matches TRBD1 (6 bases). This clonotype was obtained from a woman aged 18-29 years who had been exposed to COVID-19. What was sequenced was PBMCs or T cells enriched from blood (not recorded which). The CDR3 here is CASSLGAGDTGELFF. The DNA of the CDR3 is TGTGCCAGCAGCTTAGGGGCAGGGGACACCGGGGAGCTGTTTTTT.